The rows below give T cell receptor beta chains drawn from one sample of a study of cytomegalovirus exposure and HLA in healthy donors. Using immunoSEQ multiplex PCR, the repertoire was profiled, and TCRdb retains in-frame clones only, with some absent. The sample holds a few hundred thousand clones, about 80% seen once. Material: PBMCs. The receptors stem from a girl aged 2 to 10 in good health and CMV-seronegative. CDR3s leave out the opening cysteine and the closing phenylalanine or tryptophan. Each record gives: CDR3 protein, V gene, D gene. D genes are given only for firm matches.

CDR3: ASSSLASGGTDTQY; V: TRBV5-1; D: TRBD2
CDR3: ASRTITGETEAF; V: TRBV27; D: TRBD1
CDR3: ASSQVLAGGNMEQF; V: TRBV4-1; D: TRBD2
CDR3: ASSRTGEETQY; V: TRBV5-1; D: TRBD1
CDR3: ASRTNPGSSGELF; V: TRBV6-6; D: NA
CDR3: ASSAPRTGANVLT; V: TRBV2; D: NA
CDR3: ASCLTGAHEQY; V: TRBV5-5; D: TRBD1
CDR3: ASSLGRAYEQY; V: TRBV7-9; D: NA
CDR3: ASSLGAGAYEQY; V: TRBV5-1; D: NA
CDR3: ASSPTGLASYNEQF; V: TRBV11-2; D: NA
CDR3: AWASGGGETQY; V: TRBV30; D: TRBD2
CDR3: ATSRGAGYGYT; V: TRBV15; D: NA
CDR3: ASSFRTGGMNTEAF; V: TRBV28; D: TRBD1
CDR3: ASRLQGAQNYGYT; V: TRBV6-1; D: TRBD1
CDR3: ASSLEYKTSGELF; V: TRBV5-1; D: NA
CDR3: ASKGQHNSPLH; V: TRBV2; D: TRBD1
CDR3: AIKTGDRAAEQY; V: TRBV10-3; D: TRBD1
CDR3: ASSAVTEVSSGTSTEQF; V: TRBV6-4; D: TRBD2
CDR3: ASSQTGYEKLF; V: TRBV7-8; D: NA
CDR3: SVAFAGYTDEQY; V: TRBV29-1; D: NA
CDR3: ASSQEIGPTGRMF; V: TRBV14; D: NA
CDR3: ASSIRGTSGGDTGELF; V: TRBV9; D: TRBD2
CDR3: ASSSGTGGTDTQY; V: TRBV7-7; D: TRBD1
CDR3: ASSLSGGGYT; V: TRBV28; D: NA
CDR3: SVASGAYEQY; V: TRBV29-1; D: NA
CDR3: ASATSGRAKPF; V: TRBV5-1; D: TRBD2
CDR3: ASSRTSGRALLGEQF; V: TRBV14; D: TRBD2
CDR3: ASSLLPGGNTGELF; V: TRBV5-1; D: TRBD1
CDR3: ASSLGTGHYEQY; V: TRBV5-1; D: NA
CDR3: ASSDRGIRYSYEQY; V: TRBV5-4; D: TRBD1
CDR3: ASRPERGGQYEQY; V: TRBV28; D: TRBD2
CDR3: ASSSDRNIQY; V: TRBV6-1; D: NA
CDR3: ASSYAAVLNTGELF; V: TRBV5-4; D: NA
CDR3: ASSGDRGAYYGYT; V: TRBV7-9; D: TRBD1
CDR3: ASSYGQGETQY; V: TRBV7-3; D: TRBD1